The clone carrying this TCR beta chain was detected only a few times. Its matching antigen is unknown. The team produced cDNA through 5'RACE using 10-nucleotide random UMIs. MiXCR was run by TCRdb on the 5' RACE reads, yielding one entry per CDR3 protein. The sample lists about 46,000 distinct CDR3 sequences, around 4% occurring once. This sample stems from a study of neurological immune-mediated disorders. Study outcomes and limitations: Expanded clones shared no CDR3 amino acid sequences across subjects, suggesting private repertoires in all groups. Multiple sclerosis, the disease with the least TCR clonal expansion, fell below healthy controls, whereas HTLV-1-associated myelopathy showed the most.

The CDR3 is made up of 13 amino acids. Germline V gene lookup returns CDR1 WNHNN and CDR2 SYGVQD (reference sequence). The V gene lost 0 bases and the J gene lost 9 bases, with 9 bases spanning the gap. Sequencing was carried out using PBMCs. The sequence was collected from a woman between 55 and 75 years old with multiple sclerosis. The chain has TRBV10-1 and TRBJ1-5; no definite D call. CDR3 nucleotides: TGCGCCAGCAGTGAGTCTTGGGGAATGCCCCAGCATTTT. It encodes CASSESWGMPQHF.